This T cell receptor beta chain was identified during a study of regulatory T cells in long-lasting Graves disease. Germline V lookup: CDR1 SQVTM, CDR2 ANQGSEA. V was trimmed by 2 bases and J by 2 bases, leaving 5 bases between them. This CDR3 has 12 residues. Notes on the study in general: Persistent disease showed a preference for TRBV28, TRBJ1-2 and TRBJ2-5.

Specified time point: newly diagnosed GD, antithyroid drugs for less than 3 months. RNA isolated from PBMCs was used to make the TCR library. In building TCR beta libraries, iRepertoire HTBI primers were used together with Arm-PCR of CDR3 regions. In the original processing: Looking across samples, the authors found some 60 TRBV and approximately 13 TRBJ segments. MiXCR, applied by TCRdb to the multiplex PCR reads, yields one record per CDR3 protein. The V and J calls follow TCRdb's processing rather than the paper's. The sample consists of a few hundred thousand distinct CDR3 sequences, approximately 16% of them appearing once. There are many counts of this clonotype. Its antigen is undetermined. These data also featured in a second study, about T cells in Graves' hyperthyroidism and ophthalmopathy. That work adds: Most clonotypes expanded in the thyroid (above 0.001) were also present in blood. Model-based prediction identified ophthalmopathy a median roughly 6.1 months prior to its onset.

This receptor was taken from a woman between 35 and 50 years old with Graves disease. This chain links TRBV29-1 with TRBJ2-3; unclear D gene. Sequenced here: peripheral blood mononuclear cells (PBMCs), sampled at new diagnosis, from a patient treated with antithyroid drugs. The CDR3 reads CSVETVTDTQYF. CDR3 nucleotide sequence: TGCAGCGTTGAAACAGTCACAGATACGCAGTATTTT.